This T cell receptor (beta chain) was captured in a study of OX40 agonist ivuxolimab in advanced cancers. Study at large: Partial responses, seen in three patients, involved one hepatocellular carcinoma and two cutaneous melanomas. Findings and limits, study-wide: More expanded clones were found, on average, in CD8+ than in CD4+ T cells.

Notes on this clone: Its antigen is currently unknown.

The CDR3 length is 17 residues. The trim removed 1 base at V and 4 bases at J, leaving 4 bases unmatched. Germline CDR1 is MGHRA and CDR2 is YSYEKL. Using immunoSEQ multiplex PCR, the repertoire was profiled, and TCRdb retains in-frame clones only, with some absent. The sample records just over 20,000 clones, 76% being singletons. The chain recombines TRBV4-1 with TRBJ2-1; 13 nucleotides match TRBD2. The specimen comprised CD4+ or CD8+ T cells sorted from blood, sampled in a trial of the OX40 agonist ivuxolimab. The TCR comes from an adult with an advanced solid tumor such as melanoma, head and neck, liver or kidney cancer. CDR3 nucleotides: TGCGCCAGCAGCCAAGGCCGACTAGCGGGGGGTTACAATGAGCAGTTCTTC. Translation gives CASSQGRLAGGYNEQFF.